This T cell receptor beta chain originates from a study of breast tumors, draining lymph nodes, adjacent tissues. Study-level results: Compared with lymph nodes, tumors were less diverse; compared with nontumor tissue, more. The lymph node origin of tumor T cells was framed as consistent with a hypothesis, not demonstrated. The data were judged consistent with most tumor T cells coming from lymph node and expanding in tumor.

Each CDR3 protein gets one entry after TCRdb re-called the multiplex PCR reads with MiXCR. The data show about 89,000 distinct CDR3 sequences, more than 25% seen once. The count of this clonotype is one. Antigen unknown. Samples came from axillary lymph nodes draining the breast cancer. Sequenced: axillary lymph node tissue. The sequence was obtained from a female donor with breast cancer. Some clones in this sample may be carry-over from other donors' samples.

CDR3 coding DNA: TGTGCCAGCAGTCCCTTGACCTATAATTCACCCCTCCACTTT. It translates to CASSPLTYNSPLHF. The V and J genes are TRBV7-4 and TRBJ1-6; D not resolved. The CDR3 contains 14 residues. V was shortened by 6 bases and J by 2 bases, with 8 bases between the two germline ends. CDR1 and CDR2 from the germline V gene are SGHVT and SQSDAQ.